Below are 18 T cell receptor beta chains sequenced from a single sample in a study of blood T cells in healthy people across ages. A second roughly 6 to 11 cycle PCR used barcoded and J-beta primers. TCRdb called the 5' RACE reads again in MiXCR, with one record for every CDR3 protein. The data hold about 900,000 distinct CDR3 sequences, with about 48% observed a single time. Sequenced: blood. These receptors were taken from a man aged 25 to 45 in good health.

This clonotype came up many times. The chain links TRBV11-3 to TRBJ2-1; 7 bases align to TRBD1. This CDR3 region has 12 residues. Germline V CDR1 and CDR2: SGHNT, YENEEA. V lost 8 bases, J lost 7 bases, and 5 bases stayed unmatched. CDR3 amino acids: CASSQQGNEQFF. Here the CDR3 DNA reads TGTGCCAGCTCACAACAGGGGAATGAGCAGTTCTTC. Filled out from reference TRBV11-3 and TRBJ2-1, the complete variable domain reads EAGVVQSPRYKIIEKKQPVAFWCNPISGHNTLYWYLQNLGQGPELLIRYENEEAVDDSQLPKDRFSAERLKGVDSTLKIQPAELGDSAVYLCASSQQGNEQFFGPGTRLTVL.

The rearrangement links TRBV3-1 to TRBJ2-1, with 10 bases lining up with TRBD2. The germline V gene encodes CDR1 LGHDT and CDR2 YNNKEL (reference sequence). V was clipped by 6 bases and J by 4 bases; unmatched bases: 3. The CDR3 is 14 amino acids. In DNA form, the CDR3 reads TGTGCCAGCAGGGCTAGCGGGGGTTACAATGAGCAGTTCTTC. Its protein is CASRASGGYNEQFF.

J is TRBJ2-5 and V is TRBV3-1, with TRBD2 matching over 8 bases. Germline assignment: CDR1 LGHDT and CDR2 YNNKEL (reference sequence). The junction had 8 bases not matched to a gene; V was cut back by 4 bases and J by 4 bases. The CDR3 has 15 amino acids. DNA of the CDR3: TGTGCCAGCAGCCCTAGCGGGCCCGGGGTAGAGACCCAGTACTTC. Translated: CASSPSGPGVETQYF.

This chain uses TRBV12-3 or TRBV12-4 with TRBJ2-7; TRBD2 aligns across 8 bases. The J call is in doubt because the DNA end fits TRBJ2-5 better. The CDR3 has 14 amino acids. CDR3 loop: CASSTSGAVGTQYF. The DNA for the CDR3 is TGTGCCAGCAGTACTAGCGGTGCCGTGGGGACCCAGTACTTC.

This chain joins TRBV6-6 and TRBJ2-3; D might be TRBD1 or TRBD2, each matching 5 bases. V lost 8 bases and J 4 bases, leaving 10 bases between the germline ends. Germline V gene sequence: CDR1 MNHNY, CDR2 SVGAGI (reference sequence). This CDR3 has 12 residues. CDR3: CASGGIADTQYF. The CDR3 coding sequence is TGTGCCAGCGGGGGTATCGCAGATACGCAGTATTTT.

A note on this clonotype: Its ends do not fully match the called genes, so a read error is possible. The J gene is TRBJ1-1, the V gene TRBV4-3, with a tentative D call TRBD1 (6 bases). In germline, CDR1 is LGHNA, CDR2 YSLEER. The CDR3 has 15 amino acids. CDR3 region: CASGQDWGGARLTFF. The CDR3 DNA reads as TGCGCCAGCGGCCAAGATTGGGGGGGGGCCCGTTTGACTTTCTTT.

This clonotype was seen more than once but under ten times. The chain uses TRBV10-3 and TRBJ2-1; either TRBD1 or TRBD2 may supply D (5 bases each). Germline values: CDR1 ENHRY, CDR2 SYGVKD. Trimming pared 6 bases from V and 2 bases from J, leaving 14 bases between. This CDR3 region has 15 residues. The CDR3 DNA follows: TGTGCCATCAGACAGGACTTGCAACCCTACAATGAGCAGTTCTTC. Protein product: CAIRQDLQPYNEQFF.

CDR3 in DNA: TGCAGTGCTATCGTAGCGGGGAACTCCTACAATGAGCAGTTCTTC. Translated, it gives CSAIVAGNSYNEQFF. The chain carries TRBV20-1 and TRBJ2-1; TRBD2 aligns across 8 bases. With V trimmed by 4 bases and J by 0 bases, 5 bases remained unmatched. The V gene's germline CDR1 is DFQATT and CDR2 SNEGSKA (reference sequence). CDR3 size: 15 residues.

The CDR3 DNA sequence: TGTGCCAGCACCCCGGGAGTGGGGGGTGGGGAACTAGAAGCTTTCTTT. It is translated as CASTPGVGGGELEAFF. The chain employs TRBV6-6 and TRBJ1-1, with a tentative D call TRBD1 (5 bases). Germline V gene lookup returns CDR1 MNHNY and CDR2 SVGAGI (reference sequence). The CDR3 runs 16 residues. V dropped 7 bases and J dropped 8 bases, with 26 bases sitting between them.

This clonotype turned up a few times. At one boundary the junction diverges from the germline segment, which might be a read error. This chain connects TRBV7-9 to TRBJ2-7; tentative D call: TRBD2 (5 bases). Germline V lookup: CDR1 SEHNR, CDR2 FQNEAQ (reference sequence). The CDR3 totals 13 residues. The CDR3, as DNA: TGTGCCAGCAGCATAGCCGGGATAGGCGAGCAGTACTTC. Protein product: CASSIAGIGEQYF.

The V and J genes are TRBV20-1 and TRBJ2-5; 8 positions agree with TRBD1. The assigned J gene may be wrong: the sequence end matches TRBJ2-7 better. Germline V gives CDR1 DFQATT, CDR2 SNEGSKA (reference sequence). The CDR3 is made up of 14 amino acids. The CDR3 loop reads CSARERRGPNEQYF. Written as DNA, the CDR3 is TGCAGTGCTAGAGAGCGCAGGGGGCCCAACGAGCAGTACTTC.

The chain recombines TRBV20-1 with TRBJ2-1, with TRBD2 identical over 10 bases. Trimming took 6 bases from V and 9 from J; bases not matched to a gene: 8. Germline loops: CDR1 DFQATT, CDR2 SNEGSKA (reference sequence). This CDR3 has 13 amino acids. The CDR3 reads CSANPGTSVEQFF. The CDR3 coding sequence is TGCAGTGCAAATCCCGGGACTAGCGTTGAGCAGTTCTTC.

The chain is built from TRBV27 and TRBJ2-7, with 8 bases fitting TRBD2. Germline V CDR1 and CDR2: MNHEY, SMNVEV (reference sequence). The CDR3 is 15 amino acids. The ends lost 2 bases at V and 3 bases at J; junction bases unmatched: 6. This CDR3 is CASSLTGGGNYEQYF. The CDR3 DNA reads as TGTGCCAGCAGTTTAACCGGGGGGGGAAACTACGAGCAGTACTTC.

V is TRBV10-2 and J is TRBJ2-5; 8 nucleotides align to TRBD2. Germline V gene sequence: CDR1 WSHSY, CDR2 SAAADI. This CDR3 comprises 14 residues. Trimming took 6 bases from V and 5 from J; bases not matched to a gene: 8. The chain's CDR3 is CASRVAGTLETQYF. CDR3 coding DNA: TGCGCCAGCAGAGTAGCGGGGACCCTGGAGACCCAGTACTTC.

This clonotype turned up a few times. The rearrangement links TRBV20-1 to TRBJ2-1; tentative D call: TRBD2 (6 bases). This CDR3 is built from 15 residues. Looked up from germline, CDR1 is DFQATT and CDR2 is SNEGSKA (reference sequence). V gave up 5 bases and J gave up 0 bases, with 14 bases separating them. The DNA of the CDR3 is TGCAGTGCTTCCCCGCGGGGTAGCTCCTACAATGAGCAGTTCTTC. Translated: CSASPRGSSYNEQFF.

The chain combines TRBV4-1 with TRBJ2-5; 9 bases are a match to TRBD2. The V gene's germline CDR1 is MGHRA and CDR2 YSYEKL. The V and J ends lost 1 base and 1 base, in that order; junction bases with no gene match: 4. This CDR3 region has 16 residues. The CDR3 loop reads CASSQGLAALQETQYF. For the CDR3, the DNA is TGCGCCAGCAGCCAAGGACTAGCGGCCCTCCAAGAGACCCAGTACTTC.

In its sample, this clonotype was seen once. The DNA for the CDR3 is TGTGCCAGCAGTTACAGGACAGGGGGCCTGGAGACCCAGTACTTC. It codes for CASSYRTGGLETQYF. The J gene is TRBJ2-7, the V gene TRBV6-5; TRBD1 agrees at 11 bases. The J call could be wrong; TRBJ2-5 is a better fit for the DNA end. The V gene's germline CDR1 is MNHEY and CDR2 SVGAGI. The CDR3 runs 15 residues.

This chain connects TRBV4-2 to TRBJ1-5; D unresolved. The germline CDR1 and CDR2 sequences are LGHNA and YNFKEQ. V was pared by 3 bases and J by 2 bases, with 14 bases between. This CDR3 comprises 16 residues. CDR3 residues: CASSQAGPVGNQPQHF. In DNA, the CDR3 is TGTGCCAGCAGCCAGGCAGGCCCCGTGGGCAATCAGCCCCAGCATTTT.